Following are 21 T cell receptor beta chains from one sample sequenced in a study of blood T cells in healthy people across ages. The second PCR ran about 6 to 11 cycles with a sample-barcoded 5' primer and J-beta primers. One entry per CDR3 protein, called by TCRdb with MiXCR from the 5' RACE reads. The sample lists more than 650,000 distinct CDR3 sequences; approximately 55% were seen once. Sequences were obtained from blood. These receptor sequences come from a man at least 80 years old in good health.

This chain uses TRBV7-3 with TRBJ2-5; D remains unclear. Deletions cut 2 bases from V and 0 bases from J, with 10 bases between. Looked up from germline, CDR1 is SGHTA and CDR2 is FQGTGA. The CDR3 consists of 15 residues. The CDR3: CASSLGPEYQETQYF. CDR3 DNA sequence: TGTGCCAGCAGCTTAGGTCCAGAATACCAAGAGACCCAGTACTTC.

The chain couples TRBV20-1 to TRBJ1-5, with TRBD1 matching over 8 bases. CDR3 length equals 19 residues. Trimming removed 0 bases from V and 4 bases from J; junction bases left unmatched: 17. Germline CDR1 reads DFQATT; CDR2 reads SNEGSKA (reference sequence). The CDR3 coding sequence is TGCAGTGCTAGAGAGGGAGGGGCAGGGGGCGTCTGGGGGAATCAGCCCCAGCATTTT. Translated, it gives CSAREGGAGGVWGNQPQHF.

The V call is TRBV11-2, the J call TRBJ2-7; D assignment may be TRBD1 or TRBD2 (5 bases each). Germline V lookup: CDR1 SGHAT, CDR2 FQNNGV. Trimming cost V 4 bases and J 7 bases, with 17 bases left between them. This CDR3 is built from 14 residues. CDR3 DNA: TGTGCCAGCAGCTGGGGACCGCGGGCAGAGGAGCAGTACTTC. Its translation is CASSWGPRAEEQYF.

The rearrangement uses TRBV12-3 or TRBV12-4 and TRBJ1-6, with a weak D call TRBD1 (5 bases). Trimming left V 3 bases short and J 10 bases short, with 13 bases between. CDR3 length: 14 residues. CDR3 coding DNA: TGTGCCAGCAGTTTGGGGCGGACGGGGTCACCCCTCCACTTT. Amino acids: CASSLGRTGSPLHF.

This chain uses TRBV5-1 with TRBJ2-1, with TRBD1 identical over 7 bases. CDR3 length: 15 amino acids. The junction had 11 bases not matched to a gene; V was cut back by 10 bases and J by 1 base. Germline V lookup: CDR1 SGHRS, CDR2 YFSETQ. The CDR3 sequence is CASNEGTDSYNEQFF. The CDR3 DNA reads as TGCGCCTCCAATGAGGGGACAGATTCCTACAATGAGCAGTTCTTC.

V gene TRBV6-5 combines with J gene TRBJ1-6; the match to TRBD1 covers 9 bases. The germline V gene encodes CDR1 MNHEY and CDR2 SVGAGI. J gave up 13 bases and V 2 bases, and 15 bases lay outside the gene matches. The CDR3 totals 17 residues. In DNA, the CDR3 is TGTGCCAGCAGTTACGTTGGACAGGGGCGAATCCAAAGCCCCCTCCACTTT. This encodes CASSYVGQGRIQSPLHF.

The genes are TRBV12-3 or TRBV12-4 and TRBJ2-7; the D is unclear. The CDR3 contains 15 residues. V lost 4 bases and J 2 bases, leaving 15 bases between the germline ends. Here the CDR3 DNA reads TGTGCCAGCAGTTACCTACGTCTGCCTACCTACGAGCAGTACTTC. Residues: CASSYLRLPTYEQYF.

CDR3 sequence (DNA): TGCAGCGTCAACCTGGGCATGGACGAGCAGTACTTC. This encodes CSVNLGMDEQYF. The genes are TRBV29-1 and TRBJ2-7; D not certain. Germline CDR1 SQVTM, CDR2 ANQGSEA. V lost 6 bases to trimming and J lost 5 bases, with 14 bases between them. The CDR3 spans 12 residues.

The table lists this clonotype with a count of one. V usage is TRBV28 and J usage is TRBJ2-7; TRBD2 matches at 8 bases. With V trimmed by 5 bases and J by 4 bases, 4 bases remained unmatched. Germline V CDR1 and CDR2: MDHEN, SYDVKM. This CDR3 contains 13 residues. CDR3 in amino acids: CASSGSGRYEQYF. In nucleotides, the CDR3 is TGTGCCAGCAGTGGAAGCGGGAGATACGAGCAGTACTTC.

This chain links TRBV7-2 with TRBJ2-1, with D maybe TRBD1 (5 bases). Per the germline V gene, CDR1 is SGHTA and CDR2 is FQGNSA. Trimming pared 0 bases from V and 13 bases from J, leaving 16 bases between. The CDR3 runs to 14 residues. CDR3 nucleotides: TGTGCCAGCAGCTTAGCGGTGGGGCTAGAGACCCAGTTCTTC. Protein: CASSLAVGLETQFF.

The CDR3 coding sequence is TGTGCCACCAGTGATGGTGGACGGGGTACAAGGCAGTATTTT. Translation: CATSDGGRGTRQYF. The chain links TRBV24-1 to TRBJ2-3, with D possibly matching TRBD2 (5 bases). CDR1 is KGHDR and CDR2 is SFDVKD in the germline V gene. The V end was cut by 3 bases, the J end by 11 bases, with 17 bases between. There are 14 residues in the CDR3.

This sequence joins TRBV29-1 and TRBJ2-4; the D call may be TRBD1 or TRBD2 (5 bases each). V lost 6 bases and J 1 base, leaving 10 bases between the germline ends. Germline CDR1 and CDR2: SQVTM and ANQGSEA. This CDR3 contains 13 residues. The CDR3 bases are TGCAGCGTCCCCTGGGGGGCCAAAAACATTCAGTACTTC. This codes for CSVPWGAKNIQYF.

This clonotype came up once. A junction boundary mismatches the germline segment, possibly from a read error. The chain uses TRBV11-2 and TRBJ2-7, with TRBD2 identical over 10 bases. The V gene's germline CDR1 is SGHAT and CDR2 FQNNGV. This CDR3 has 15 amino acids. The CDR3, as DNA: TGTGCCAGCAGCCGCCGCGAACAGGGGACTAGCGAGCAGAACTTC. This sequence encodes CASSRREQGTSEQNF.

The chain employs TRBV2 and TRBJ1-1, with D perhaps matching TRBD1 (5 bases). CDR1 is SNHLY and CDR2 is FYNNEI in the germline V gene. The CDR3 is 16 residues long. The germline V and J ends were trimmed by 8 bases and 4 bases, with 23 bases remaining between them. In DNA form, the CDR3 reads TGTGCCAGCGGAATCTCGGGGGGGGAATTTGGCACTGAAGCTTTCTTT. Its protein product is CASGISGGEFGTEAFF.

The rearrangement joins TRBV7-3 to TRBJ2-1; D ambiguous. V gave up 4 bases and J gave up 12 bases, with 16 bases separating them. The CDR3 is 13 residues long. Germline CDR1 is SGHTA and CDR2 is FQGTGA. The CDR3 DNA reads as TGTGCCAGCAGCTCCGGACCCCCAGATGGGCAGTTCTTC. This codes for CASSSGPPDGQFF. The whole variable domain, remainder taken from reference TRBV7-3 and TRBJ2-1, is GAGVSQTPSNKVTEKGKYVELRCDPISGHTALYWYRQSLGQGPEFLIYFQGTGAADDSGLPNDRFFAVRPEGSVSTLKIQRTERGDSAVYLCASSSGPPDGQFFGPGTRLTVL.

The CDR3 DNA reads as TGCGCCAGCAGCCAAGAGGGGGCGAGATATGACGAGCAGTACTTC. This translates into CASSQEGARYDEQYF. J is TRBJ2-7 and V is TRBV4-1, with a possible D match to TRBD1 (6 bases). The germline V and J ends were trimmed by 0 bases and 5 bases, with 14 bases remaining between them. Germline lookup yields CDR1 MGHRA and CDR2 YSYEKL. The CDR3 has 15 residues.

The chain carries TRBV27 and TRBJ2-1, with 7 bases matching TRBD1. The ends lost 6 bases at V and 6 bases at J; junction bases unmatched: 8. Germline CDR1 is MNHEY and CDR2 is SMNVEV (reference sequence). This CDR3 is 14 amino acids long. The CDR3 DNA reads TGTGCCAGCAGAATAGGGGGCTCTAGCAATGAGCAGTTCTTC. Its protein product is CASRIGGSSNEQFF.

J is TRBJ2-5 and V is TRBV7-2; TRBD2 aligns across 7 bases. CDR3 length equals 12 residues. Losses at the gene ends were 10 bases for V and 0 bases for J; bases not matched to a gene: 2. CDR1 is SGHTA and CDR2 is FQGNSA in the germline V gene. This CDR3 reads CAIRGDQETQYF. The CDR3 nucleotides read TGTGCCATCCGGGGGGACCAAGAGACCCAGTACTTC.

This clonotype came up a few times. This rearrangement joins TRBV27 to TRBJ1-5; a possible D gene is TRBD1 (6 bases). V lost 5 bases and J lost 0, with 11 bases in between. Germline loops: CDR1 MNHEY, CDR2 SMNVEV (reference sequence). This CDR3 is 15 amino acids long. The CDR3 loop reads CASSMSGDSNQPQHF. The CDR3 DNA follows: TGTGCCAGCAGTATGTCAGGGGATAGCAATCAGCCCCAGCATTTT.

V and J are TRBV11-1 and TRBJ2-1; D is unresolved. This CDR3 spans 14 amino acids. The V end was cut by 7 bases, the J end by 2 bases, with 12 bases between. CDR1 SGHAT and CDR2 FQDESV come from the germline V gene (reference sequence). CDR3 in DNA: TGTGCCAGCAACGGCGGTAGGGCCTACAATGAGCAGTTCTTC. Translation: CASNGGRAYNEQFF.

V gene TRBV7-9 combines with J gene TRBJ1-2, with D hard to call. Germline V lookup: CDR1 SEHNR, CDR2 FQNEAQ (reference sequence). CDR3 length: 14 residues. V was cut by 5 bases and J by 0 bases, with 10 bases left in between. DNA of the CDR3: TGTGCCAGCAGCCCCAGGTCGTCTAACTATGGCTACACCTTC. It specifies CASSPRSSNYGYTF.